This T cell receptor beta chain came from a study of T cells in localized non-small cell lung cancer. Notes on this clone: Its target is not known.

Study-wide findings and caveats: Turning up in adjacent lung were a median about 56 of the top 100 tumor clones.

The CDR3 consists of 16 residues. Trimming removed 6 bases from V and 2 bases from J; junction bases left unmatched: 5. Germline V gives CDR1 MNHGY, CDR2 SAAAGT. The method was immunoSEQ multiplex PCR; TCRdb's version includes in-frame clones alone and lacks a portion of them. The sample records a few thousand clones, more than 20% being singletons. J is TRBJ2-2 and V is TRBV6-8; the match to TRBD2 covers 11 bases. Sequenced material: lung tumor tissue, taken before any cancer treatment. The clonotype originates from a female donor older than 55 with stage III lung adenocarcinoma. The CDR3 sequence: CASSRLAGLNTGELFF. In DNA, the CDR3 is TGTGCCAGCAGCAGACTAGCGGGGTTAAACACCGGGGAGCTGTTTTTT.